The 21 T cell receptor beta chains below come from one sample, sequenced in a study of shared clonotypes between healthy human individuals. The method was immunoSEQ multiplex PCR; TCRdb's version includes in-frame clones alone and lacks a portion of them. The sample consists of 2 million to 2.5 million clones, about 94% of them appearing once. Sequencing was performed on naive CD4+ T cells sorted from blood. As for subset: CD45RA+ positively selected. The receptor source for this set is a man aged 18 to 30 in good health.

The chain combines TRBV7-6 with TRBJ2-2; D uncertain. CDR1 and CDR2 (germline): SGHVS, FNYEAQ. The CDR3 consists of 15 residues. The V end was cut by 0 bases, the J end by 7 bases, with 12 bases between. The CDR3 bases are TGTGCCAGCAGCTTAGCGTACAGATCGGGCGGGGAGCTGTTTTTT. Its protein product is CASSLAYRSGGELFF.

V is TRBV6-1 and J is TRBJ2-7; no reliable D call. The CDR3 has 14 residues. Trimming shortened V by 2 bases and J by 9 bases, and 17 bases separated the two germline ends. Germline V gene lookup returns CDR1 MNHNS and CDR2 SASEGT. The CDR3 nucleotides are TGTGCCAGCAGTGAACGAGGCCCTCCTACGAGGCAGTACTTC. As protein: CASSERGPPTRQYF.

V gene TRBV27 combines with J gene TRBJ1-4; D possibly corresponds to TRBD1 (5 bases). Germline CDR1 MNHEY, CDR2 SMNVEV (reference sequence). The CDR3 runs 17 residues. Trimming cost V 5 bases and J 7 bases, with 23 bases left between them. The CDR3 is CASSPTVQGSSGEKLFF. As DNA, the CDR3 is TGTGCCAGCAGTCCGACAGTACAAGGGAGTTCCGGTGAAAAACTGTTTTTT.

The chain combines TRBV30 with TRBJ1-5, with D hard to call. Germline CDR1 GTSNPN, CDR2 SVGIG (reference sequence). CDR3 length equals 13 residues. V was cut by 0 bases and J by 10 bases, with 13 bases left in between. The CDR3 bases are TGTGCCTGGAGTGTACAAAATGCCCCCCCCCAGCATTTT. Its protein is CAWSVQNAPPQHF.

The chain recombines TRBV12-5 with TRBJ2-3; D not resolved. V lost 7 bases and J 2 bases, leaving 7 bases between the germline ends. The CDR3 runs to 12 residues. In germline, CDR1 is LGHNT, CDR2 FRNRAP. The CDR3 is CASALHTDTQYF. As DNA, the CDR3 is TGTGCTAGTGCTTTACACACAGATACGCAGTATTTT.

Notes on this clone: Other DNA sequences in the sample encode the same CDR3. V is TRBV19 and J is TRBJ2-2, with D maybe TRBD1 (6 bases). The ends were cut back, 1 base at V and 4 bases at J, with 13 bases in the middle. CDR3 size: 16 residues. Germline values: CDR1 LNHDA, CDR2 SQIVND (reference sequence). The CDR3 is CASSIGTGMSTGELFF. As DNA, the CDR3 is TGTGCCAGTAGTATAGGCACAGGGATGAGCACCGGGGAGCTGTTTTTT.

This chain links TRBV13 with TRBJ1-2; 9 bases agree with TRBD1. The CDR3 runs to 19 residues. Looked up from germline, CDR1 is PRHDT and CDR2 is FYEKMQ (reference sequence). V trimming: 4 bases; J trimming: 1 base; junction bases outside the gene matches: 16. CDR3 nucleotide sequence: TGTGCCAGCAGCTCCCCTTTCCCCACAGGGGGCGAGGGTAACTATGGCTACACCTTC. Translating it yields CASSSPFPTGGEGNYGYTF. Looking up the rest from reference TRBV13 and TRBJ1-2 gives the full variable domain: AAGVIQSPRHLIKEKRETATLKCYPIPRHDTVYWYQQGPGQDPQFLISFYEKMQSDKGSIPDRFSAQQFSDYHSELNMSSLELGDSALYFCASSSPFPTGGEGNYGYTFGSGTRLTVV.

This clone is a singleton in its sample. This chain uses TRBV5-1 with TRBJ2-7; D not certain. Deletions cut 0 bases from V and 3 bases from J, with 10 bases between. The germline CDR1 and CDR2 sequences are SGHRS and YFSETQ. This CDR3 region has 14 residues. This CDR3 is CASSLDQPNYEQYF. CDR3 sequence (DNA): TGCGCCAGCAGCTTGGACCAGCCGAACTACGAGCAGTACTTC.

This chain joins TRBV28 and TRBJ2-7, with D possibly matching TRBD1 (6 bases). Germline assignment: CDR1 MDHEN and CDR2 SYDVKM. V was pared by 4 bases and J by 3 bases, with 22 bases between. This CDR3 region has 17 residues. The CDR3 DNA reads TGTGCCAGCAGTTCCCTTCCGGGACAAGGGATTCACTACGAGCAGTACTTC. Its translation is CASSSLPGQGIHYEQYF.

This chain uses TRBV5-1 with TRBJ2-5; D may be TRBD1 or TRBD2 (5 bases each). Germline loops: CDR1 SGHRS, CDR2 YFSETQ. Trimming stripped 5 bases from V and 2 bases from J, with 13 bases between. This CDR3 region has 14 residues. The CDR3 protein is CASSTGTYQETQYF. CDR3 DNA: TGCGCCAGCAGTACCGGGACGTATCAAGAGACCCAGTACTTC. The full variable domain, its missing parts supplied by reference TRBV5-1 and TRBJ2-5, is KAGVTQTPRYLIKTRGQQVTLSCSPISGHRSVSWYQQTPGQGLQFLFEYFSETQRNKGNFPGRFSGRQFSNSRSEMNVSTLELGDSALYLCASSTGTYQETQYFGPGTRLLVL.

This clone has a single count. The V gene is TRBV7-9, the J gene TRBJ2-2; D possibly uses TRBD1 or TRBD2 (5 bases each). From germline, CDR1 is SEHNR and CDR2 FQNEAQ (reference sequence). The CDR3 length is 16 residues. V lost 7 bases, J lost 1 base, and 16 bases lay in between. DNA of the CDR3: TGTGCCAGCATCCCCCCACGGGGCAAGAACACCGGGGAGCTGTTTTTT. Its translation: CASIPPRGKNTGELFF.

As DNA, the CDR3 is TGCAGCGTTGTAAGGCAGGAAAACTACGAGCAGTACTTC. This codes for CSVVRQENYEQYF. The chain is built from TRBV29-1 and TRBJ2-5; D is unresolved. The DNA end is a closer match to TRBJ2-7, so the J assignment may be wrong. The CDR3 is 13 residues long. CDR1 is SQVTM and CDR2 is ANQGSEA in the germline V gene.

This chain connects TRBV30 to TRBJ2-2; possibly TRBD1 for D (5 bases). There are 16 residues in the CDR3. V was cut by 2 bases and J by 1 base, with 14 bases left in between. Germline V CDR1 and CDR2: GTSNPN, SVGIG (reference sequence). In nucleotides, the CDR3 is TGTGCCTGGAGTCCTGGTGGGGCTATGAACACCGGGGAGCTGTTTTTT. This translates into CAWSPGGAMNTGELFF.

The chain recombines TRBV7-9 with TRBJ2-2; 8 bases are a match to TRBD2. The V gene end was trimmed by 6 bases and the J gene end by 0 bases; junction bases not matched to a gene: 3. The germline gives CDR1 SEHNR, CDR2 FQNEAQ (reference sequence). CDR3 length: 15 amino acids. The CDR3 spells CASSVAGTNTGELFF. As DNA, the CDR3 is TGTGCCAGCAGTGTAGCGGGGACGAACACCGGGGAGCTGTTTTTT.

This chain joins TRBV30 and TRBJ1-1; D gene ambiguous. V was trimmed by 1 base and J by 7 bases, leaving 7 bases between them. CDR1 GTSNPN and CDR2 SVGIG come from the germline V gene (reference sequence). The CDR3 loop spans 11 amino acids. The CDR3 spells CAWSAQREAFF. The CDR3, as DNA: TGTGCCTGGAGTGCACAGCGTGAAGCTTTCTTT.

CDR3 in DNA: TGCAGCGTTGATTTGCTACTAGCGGTGGCGGATACGCAGTATTTT. As protein: CSVDLLLAVADTQYF. The chain employs TRBV29-1 and TRBJ2-3; 8 nucleotides line up with TRBD2. CDR1 and CDR2 (germline): SQVTM, ANQGSEA. Germline trimming cut 3 bases from V and 6 bases from J; bases unmatched to any gene: 11. CDR3 length equals 15 residues.

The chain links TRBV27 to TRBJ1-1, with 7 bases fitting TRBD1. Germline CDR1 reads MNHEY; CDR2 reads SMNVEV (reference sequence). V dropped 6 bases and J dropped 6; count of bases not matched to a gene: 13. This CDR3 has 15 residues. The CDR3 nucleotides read TGTGCCAGCAGACCTGCACAGGGGAGGGTATCTGAAGCTTTCTTT. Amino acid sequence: CASRPAQGRVSEAFF.

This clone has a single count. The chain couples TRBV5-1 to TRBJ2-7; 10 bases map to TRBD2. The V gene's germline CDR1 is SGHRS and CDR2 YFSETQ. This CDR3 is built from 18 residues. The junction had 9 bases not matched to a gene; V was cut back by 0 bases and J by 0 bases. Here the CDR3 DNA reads TGCGCCAGCAGCTTGGGACGTCTAGCGGGAGATATCTCCTACGAGCAGTACTTC. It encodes CASSLGRLAGDISYEQYF. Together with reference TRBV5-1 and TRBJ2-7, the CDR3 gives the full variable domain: KAGVTQTPRYLIKTRGQQVTLSCSPISGHRSVSWYQQTPGQGLQFLFEYFSETQRNKGNFPGRFSGRQFSNSRSEMNVSTLELGDSALYLCASSLGRLAGDISYEQYFGPGTRLTVT.

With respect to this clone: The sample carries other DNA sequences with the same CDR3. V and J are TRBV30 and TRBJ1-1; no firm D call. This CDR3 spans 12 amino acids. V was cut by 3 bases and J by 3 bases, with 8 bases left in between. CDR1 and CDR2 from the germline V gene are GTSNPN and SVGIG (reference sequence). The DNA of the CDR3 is TGTGCCTGGAGCCCAGGAGACACTGAAGCTTTCTTT. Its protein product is CAWSPGDTEAFF.

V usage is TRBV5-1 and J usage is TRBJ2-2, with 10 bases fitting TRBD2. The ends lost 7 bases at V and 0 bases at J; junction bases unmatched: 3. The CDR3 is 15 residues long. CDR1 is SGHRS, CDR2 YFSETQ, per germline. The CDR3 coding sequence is TGCGCCAGCGCTAGCGGGGGCCCGAACACCGGGGAGCTGTTTTTT. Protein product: CASASGGPNTGELFF.

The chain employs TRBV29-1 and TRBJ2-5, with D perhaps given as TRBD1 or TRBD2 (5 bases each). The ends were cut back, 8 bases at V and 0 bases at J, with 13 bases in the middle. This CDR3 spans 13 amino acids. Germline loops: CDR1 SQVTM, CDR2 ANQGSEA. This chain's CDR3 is CSSAGADQETQYF. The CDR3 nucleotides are TGCAGCTCTGCCGGGGCAGACCAAGAGACCCAGTACTTC.